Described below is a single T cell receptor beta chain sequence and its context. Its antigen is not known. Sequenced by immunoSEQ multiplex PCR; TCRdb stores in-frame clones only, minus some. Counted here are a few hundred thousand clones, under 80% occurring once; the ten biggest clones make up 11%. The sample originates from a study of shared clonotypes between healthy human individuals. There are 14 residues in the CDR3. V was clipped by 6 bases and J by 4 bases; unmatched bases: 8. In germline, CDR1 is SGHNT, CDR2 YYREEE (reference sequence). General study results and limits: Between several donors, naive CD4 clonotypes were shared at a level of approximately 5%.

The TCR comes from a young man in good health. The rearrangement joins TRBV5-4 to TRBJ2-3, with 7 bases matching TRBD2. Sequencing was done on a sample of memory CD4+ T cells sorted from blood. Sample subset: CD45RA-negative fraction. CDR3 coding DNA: TGTGCCAGCACCTCTAGCGGTAGACCAGATACGCAGTATTTT. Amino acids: CASTSSGRPDTQYF.